This T cell receptor beta chain was retrieved from a study of memory CD8 T cells in hepatitis C reinfection. TCRdb's table, derived via immunoSEQ multiplex PCR, lists solely in-frame clones and lacks some. Of more than 45,000 clones in the sample, over 85% were seen once. The time point: pre-reinfection, 55 to 20 weeks before reinfection detection. No in vitro expansion preceded TCR sequencing of the sorted cells. The sample consisted of naive CD8+ T cells sorted from blood. The TCR originated in a man aged 18 to 29 with hepatitis C virus infection.

The CDR3 spells CASSQGTARGEKLFF. CDR3 coding DNA: TGTGCCAGCAGCCAAGGGACCGCCAGGGGTGAAAAACTGTTTTTT. V is TRBV7-9 and J is TRBJ1-4, with D perhaps TRBD1 (6 bases). V lost 5 bases and J lost 7, with 17 bases in between. The CDR3 sequence is 15 residues long. Per germline, CDR1 SEHNR and CDR2 FQNEAQ (reference sequence).